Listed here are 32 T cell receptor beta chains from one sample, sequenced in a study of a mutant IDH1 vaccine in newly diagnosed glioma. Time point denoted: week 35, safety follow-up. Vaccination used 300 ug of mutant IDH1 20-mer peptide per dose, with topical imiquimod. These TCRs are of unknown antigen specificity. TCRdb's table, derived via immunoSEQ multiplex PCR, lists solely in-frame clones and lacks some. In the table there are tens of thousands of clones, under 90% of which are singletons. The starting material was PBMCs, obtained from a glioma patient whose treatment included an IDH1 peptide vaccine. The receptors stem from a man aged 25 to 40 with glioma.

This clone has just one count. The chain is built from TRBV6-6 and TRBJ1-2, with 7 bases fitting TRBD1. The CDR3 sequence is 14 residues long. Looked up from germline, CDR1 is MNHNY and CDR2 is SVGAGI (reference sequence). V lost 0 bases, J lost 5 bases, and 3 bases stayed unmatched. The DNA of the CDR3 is TGTGCCAGCAGTTACTCCACAGGGGCTTATGGCTACACCTTC. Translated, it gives CASSYSTGAYGYTF.

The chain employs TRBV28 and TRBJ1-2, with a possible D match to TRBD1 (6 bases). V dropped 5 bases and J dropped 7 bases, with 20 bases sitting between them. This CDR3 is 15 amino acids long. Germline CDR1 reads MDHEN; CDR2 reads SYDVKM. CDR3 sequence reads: CASSAVPGANAGYTF. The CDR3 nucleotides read TGTGCCAGCAGTGCCGTTCCGGGGGCTAATGCTGGCTACACCTTC.

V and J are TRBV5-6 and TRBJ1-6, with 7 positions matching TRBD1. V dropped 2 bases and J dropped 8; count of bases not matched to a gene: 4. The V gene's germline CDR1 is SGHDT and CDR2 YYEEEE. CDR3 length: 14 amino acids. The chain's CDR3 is CASSLGDRYSPLHF. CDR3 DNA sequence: TGTGCCAGCAGCTTAGGGGACAGATATTCACCCCTCCACTTT.

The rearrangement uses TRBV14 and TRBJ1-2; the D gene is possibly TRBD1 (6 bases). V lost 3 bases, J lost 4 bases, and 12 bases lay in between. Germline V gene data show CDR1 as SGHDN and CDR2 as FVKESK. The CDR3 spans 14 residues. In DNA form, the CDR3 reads TGTGCCAGCAGCCAGGCGGGGGGGCTCTATGGCTACACCTTC. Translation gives CASSQAGGLYGYTF.

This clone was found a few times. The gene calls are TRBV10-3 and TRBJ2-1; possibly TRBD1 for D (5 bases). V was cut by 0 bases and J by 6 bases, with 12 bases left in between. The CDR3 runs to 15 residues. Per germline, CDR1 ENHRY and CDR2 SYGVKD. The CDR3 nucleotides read TGTGCCATCAGTGAGTCGAAAGGCACAGGCAATGAGCAGTTCTTC. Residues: CAISESKGTGNEQFF.

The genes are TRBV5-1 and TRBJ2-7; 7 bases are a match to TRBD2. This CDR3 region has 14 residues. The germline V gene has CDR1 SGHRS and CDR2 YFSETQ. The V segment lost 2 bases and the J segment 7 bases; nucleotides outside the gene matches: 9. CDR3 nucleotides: TGCGCCAGCAGCTTAACGGGGGGAACCGGGGAGCAGTACTTC. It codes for CASSLTGGTGEQYF.

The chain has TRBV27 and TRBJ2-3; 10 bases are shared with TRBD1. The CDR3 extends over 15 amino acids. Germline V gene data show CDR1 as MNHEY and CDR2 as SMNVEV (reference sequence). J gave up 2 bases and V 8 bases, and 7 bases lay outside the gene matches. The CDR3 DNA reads TGTGCCAGCGCCGGGACAGGGGCTTTCACAGATACGCAGTATTTT. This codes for CASAGTGAFTDTQYF.

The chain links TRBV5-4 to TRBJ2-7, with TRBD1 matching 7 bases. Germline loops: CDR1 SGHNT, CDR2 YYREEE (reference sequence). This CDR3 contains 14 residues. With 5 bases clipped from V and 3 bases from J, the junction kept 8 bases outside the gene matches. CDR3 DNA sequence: TGTGCCAGCAGGTCAGGAACAGGGGACTACGAGCAGTACTTC. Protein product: CASRSGTGDYEQYF. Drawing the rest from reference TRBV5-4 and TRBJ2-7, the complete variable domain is ETGVTQSPTHLIKTRGQQVTLRCSSQSGHNTVSWYQQALGQGPQFIFQYYREEENGRGNFPPRFSGLQFPNYSSELNVNALELDDSALYLCASRSGTGDYEQYFGPGTRLTVT.

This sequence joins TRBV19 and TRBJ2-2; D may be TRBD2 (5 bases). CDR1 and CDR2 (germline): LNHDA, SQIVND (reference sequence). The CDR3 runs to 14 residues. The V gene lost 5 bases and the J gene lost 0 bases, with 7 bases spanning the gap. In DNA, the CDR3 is TGTGCCAGTAGTGCCGGGACGAACACCGGGGAGCTGTTTTTT. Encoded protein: CASSAGTNTGELFF. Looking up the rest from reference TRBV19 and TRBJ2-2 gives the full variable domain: DGGITQSPKYLFRKEGQNVTLSCEQNLNHDAMYWYRQDPGQGLRLIYYSQIVNDFQKGDIAEGYSVSREKKESFPLTVTSAQKNPTAFYLCASSAGTNTGELFFGEGSRLTVL.

The CDR3 loop is CASSLGGTGFVGDGYTF. The CDR3 nucleotides are TGTGCCAGCAGCTTGGGCGGGACAGGCTTTGTGGGGGACGGCTACACCTTC. The rearrangement links TRBV11-2 to TRBJ1-2; the match to TRBD1 covers 8 bases. The CDR3 is made up of 17 amino acids. J lost 8 bases, V lost 3 bases, and 17 bases had no gene match. Germline V gene sequence: CDR1 SGHAT, CDR2 FQNNGV.

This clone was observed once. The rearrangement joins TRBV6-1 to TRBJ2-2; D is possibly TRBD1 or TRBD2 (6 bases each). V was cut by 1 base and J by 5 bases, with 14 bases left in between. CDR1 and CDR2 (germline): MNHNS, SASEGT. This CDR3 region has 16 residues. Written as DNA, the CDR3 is TGTGCCAGCAGTGAAGAACAGGGAGGATGGACCGGGGAGCTGTTTTTT. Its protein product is CASSEEQGGWTGELFF.

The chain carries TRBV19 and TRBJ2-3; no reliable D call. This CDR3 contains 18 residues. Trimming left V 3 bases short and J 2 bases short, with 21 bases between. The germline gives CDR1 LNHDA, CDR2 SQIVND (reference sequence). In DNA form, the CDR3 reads TGTGCCAGTAGTATCCTTATGGGTGGCAGAAAACTCACAGATACGCAGTATTTT. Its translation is CASSILMGGRKLTDTQYF.

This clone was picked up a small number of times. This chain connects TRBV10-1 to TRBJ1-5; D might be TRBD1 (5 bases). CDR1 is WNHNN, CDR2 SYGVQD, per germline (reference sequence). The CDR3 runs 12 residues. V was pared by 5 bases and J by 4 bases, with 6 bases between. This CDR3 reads CASSTGNQPQHF. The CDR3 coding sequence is TGCGCCAGCAGTACAGGTAATCAGCCCCAGCATTTT.

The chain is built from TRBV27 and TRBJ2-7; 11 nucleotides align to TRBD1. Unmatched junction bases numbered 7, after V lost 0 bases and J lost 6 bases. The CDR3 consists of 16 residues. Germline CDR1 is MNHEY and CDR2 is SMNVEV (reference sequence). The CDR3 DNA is TGTGCCAGCAGTTTATCCCCCCCCGGGACAGGGGGCGAGCAGTACTTC. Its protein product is CASSLSPPGTGGEQYF.

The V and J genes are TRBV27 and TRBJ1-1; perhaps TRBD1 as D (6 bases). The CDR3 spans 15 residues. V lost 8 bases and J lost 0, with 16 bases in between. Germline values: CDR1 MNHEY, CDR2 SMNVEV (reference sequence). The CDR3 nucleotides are TGTGCCAGCCGAGGACAGAGTACTATGAACACTGAAGCTTTCTTT. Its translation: CASRGQSTMNTEAFF.

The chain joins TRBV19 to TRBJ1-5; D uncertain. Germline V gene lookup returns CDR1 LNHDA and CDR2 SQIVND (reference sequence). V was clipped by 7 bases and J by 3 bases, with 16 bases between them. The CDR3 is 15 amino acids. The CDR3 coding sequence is TGTGCCAGTAAGCTGGACCGAACTTACAATCAGCCCCAGCATTTT. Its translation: CASKLDRTYNQPQHF.

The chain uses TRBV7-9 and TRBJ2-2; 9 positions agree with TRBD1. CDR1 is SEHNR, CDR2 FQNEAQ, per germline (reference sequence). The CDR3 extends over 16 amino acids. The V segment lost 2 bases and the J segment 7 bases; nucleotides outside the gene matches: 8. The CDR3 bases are TGTGCCAGCAGCTTACTACAGGGGACAGGGAGCGGGGAGCTGTTTTTT. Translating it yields CASSLLQGTGSGELFF.

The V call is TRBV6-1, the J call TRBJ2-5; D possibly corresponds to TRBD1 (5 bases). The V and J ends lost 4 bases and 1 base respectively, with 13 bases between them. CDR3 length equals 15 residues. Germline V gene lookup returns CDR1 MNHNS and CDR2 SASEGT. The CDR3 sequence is CASSAKGRSQETQYF. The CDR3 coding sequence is TGTGCCAGCAGTGCAAAGGGGCGATCCCAAGAGACCCAGTACTTC.

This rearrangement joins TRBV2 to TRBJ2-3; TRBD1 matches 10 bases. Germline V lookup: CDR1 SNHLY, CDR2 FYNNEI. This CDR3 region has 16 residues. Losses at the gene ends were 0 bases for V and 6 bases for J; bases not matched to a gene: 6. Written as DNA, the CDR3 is TGTGCCAGCAGTGAAGCGGGGACAGGGGTAGTGGATACGCAGTATTTT. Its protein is CASSEAGTGVVDTQYF.

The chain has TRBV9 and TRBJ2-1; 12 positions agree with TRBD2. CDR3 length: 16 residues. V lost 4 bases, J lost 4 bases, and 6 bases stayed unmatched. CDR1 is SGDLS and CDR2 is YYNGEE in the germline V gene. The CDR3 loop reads CASSSSGGASYNEQFF. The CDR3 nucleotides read TGTGCCAGCAGCTCTAGCGGGGGGGCCTCGTACAATGAGCAGTTCTTC. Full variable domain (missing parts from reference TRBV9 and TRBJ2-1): DSGVTQTPKHLITATGQRVTLRCSPRSGDLSVYWYQQSLDQGLQFLIQYYNGEERAKGNILERFSAQQFPDLHSELNLSSLELGDSALYFCASSSSGGASYNEQFFGPGTRLTVL.

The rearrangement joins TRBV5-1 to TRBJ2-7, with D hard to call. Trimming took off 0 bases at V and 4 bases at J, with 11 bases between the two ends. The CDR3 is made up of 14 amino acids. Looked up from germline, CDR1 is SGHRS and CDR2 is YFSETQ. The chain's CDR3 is CASSLATLNYEQYF. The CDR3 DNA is TGCGCCAGCAGCTTGGCCACGTTGAATTACGAGCAGTACTTC.

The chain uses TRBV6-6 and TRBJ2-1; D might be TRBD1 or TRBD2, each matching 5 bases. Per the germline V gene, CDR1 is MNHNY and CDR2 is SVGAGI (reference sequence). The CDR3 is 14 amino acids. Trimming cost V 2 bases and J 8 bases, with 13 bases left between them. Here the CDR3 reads CASSYVGPGDEQFF. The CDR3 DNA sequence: TGTGCCAGCAGTTACGTGGGGCCCGGGGATGAGCAGTTCTTC.

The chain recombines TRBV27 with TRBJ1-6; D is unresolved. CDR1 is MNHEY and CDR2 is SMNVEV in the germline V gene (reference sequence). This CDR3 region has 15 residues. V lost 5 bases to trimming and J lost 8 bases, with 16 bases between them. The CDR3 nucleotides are TGTGCCAGCAGTCCCCCAAGAGGTTCCCATTCACCCCTCCACTTT. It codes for CASSPPRGSHSPLHF.

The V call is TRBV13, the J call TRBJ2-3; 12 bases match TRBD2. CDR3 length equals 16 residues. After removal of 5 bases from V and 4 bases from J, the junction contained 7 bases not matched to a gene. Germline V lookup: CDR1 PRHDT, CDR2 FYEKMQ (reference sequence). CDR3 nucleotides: TGTGCCAGCAGCCCCCCGGGACTAGCGGGTTCAGATACGCAGTATTTT. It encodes CASSPPGLAGSDTQYF.

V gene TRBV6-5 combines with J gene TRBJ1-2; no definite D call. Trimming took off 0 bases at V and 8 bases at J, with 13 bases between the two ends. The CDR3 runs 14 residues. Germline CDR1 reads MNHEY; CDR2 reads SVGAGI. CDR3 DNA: TGTGCCAGCAGTTACTCGCGGGCGTCGGTGGGCTACACCTTC. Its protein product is CASSYSRASVGYTF.

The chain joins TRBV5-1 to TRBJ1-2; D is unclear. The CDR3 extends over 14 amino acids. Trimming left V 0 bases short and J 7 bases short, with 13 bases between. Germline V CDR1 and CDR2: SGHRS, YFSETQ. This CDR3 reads CASSLVSQLGGYTF. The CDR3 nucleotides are TGCGCCAGCAGCTTGGTCTCACAGCTAGGTGGCTACACCTTC.

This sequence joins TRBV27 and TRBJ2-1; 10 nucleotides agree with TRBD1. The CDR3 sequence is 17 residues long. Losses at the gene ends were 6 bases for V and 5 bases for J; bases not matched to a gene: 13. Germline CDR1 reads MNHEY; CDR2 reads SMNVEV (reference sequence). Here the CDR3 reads CASSTGTGATGHNEQFF. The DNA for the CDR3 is TGTGCCAGCAGCACGGGGACAGGGGCCACGGGGCACAATGAGCAGTTCTTC.

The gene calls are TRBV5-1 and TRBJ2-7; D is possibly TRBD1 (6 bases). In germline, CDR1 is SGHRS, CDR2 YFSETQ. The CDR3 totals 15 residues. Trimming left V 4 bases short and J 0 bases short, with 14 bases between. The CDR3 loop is CASSLDRISSYEQYF. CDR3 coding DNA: TGCGCCAGCAGCCTCGACAGGATCAGCTCCTACGAGCAGTACTTC. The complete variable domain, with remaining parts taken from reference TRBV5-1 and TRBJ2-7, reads KAGVTQTPRYLIKTRGQQVTLSCSPISGHRSVSWYQQTPGQGLQFLFEYFSETQRNKGNFPGRFSGRQFSNSRSEMNVSTLELGDSALYLCASSLDRISSYEQYFGPGTRLTVT.

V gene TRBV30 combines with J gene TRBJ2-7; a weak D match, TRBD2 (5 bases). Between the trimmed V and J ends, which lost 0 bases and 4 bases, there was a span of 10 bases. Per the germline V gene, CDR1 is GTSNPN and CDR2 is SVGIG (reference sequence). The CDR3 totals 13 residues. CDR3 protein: CAWSVRRLYEQYF. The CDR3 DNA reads TGTGCCTGGAGTGTCCGGAGACTATACGAGCAGTACTTC.

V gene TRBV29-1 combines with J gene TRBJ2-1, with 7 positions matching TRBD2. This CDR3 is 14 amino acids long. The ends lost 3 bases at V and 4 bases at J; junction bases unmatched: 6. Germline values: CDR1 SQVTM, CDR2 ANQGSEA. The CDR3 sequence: CSVDYTGGYNEQFF. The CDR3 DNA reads TGCAGCGTTGATTACACGGGGGGATACAATGAGCAGTTCTTC.

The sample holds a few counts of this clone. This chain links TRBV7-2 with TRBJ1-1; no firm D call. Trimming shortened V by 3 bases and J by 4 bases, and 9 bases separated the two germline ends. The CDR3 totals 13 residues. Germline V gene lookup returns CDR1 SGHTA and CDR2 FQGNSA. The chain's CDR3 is CASSFGLGTEAFF. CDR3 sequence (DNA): TGTGCCAGCAGCTTCGGCTTAGGCACTGAAGCTTTCTTT.

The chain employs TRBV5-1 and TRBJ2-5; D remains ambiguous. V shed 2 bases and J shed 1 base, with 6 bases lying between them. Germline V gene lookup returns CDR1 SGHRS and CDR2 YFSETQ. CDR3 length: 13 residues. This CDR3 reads CASSLTSQETQYF. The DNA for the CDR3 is TGCGCCAGCAGCTTAACCAGCCAAGAGACCCAGTACTTC. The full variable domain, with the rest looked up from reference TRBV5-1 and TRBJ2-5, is KAGVTQTPRYLIKTRGQQVTLSCSPISGHRSVSWYQQTPGQGLQFLFEYFSETQRNKGNFPGRFSGRQFSNSRSEMNVSTLELGDSALYLCASSLTSQETQYFGPGTRLLVL.